One sample yielded the 24 T cell receptor beta chains listed below, sequenced in a study of shared clonotypes between healthy human individuals. Using immunoSEQ multiplex PCR, the repertoire was profiled, and TCRdb retains in-frame clones only, with some absent. The table has around 2.5 million clones, more than 85% seen once. The sample was naive CD4+ T cells from PBMCs. Stated subset: CD45RA+ positively selected. The receptors were gathered from a man aged 18 to 29 in good health. Some clones in this sample may be carry-over from other donors' samples.

On this clone itself: Distinct nucleotide sequences in the sample also encode this CDR3. The chain joins TRBV6-1 to TRBJ1-5, with 9 bases fitting TRBD1. The CDR3 has 16 amino acids. V dropped 2 bases and J dropped 4; count of bases not matched to a gene: 6. Germline assignment: CDR1 MNHNS and CDR2 SASEGT. The CDR3 reads CASSEHGQGTNQPQHF. CDR3 sequence (DNA): TGTGCCAGCAGTGAACATGGACAGGGGACGAATCAGCCCCAGCATTTT.

The rearrangement joins TRBV6-6 to TRBJ1-2; 7 nucleotides agree with TRBD1. J lost 3 bases, V lost 7 bases, and 11 bases had no gene match. CDR1 and CDR2 from the germline V gene are MNHNY and SVGAGI (reference sequence). This CDR3 contains 15 residues. The CDR3 coding sequence is TGTGCCAGCACCGACAGGAGCAGGGGGTACTATGGCTACACCTTC. This codes for CASTDRSRGYYGYTF.

A note on this clone: Other nucleotide sequences from this sample produce the same CDR3. The chain is built from TRBV7-2 and TRBJ2-1; no clear D. V was clipped by 2 bases and J by 6 bases, with 5 bases between them. The CDR3 has 12 residues. Germline values: CDR1 SGHTA, CDR2 FQGNSA. The CDR3 DNA reads as TGTGCCAGCAGCTTACGAGGCAATGAGCAGTTCTTC. Translated: CASSLRGNEQFF.

V usage is TRBV5-5 and J usage is TRBJ1-1, with D possibly matching TRBD1 (5 bases). V was shortened by 1 base and J by 0 bases, with 13 bases between the two germline ends. This CDR3 is 16 amino acids long. CDR1 is SGHKS, CDR2 YYEKEE, per germline (reference sequence). The CDR3 sequence is CASSLFQGEVNTEAFF. The CDR3 DNA sequence: TGTGCCAGCAGCTTGTTCCAGGGAGAGGTGAACACTGAAGCTTTCTTT.

CDR3: CASSAGTRNSPLHF. CDR3 coding DNA: TGTGCCAGCAGTGCGGGGACACGGAATTCACCCCTCCACTTT. V gene TRBV2 combines with J gene TRBJ1-6; D possibly corresponds to TRBD1 (6 bases). V dropped 4 bases and J dropped 7 bases, with 11 bases sitting between them. This CDR3 has 14 residues. Germline values: CDR1 SNHLY, CDR2 FYNNEI.

The chain has TRBV28 and TRBJ1-1; D not certain. Germline-derived CDR1 and CDR2 are MDHEN and SYDVKM. Trimming cost V 6 bases and J 5 bases, with 22 bases left between them. The CDR3 has 16 amino acids. The CDR3 DNA reads TGTGCCAGCAGACTTATCAGCGGGCGCGGGTGGACTGAAGCTTTCTTT. Translation: CASRLISGRGWTEAFF.

The chain has TRBV7-9 and TRBJ2-5, with 8 bases identical to TRBD1. The CDR3 is 15 amino acids. The germline gives CDR1 SEHNR, CDR2 FQNEAQ (reference sequence). The ends lost 5 bases at V and 5 bases at J; junction bases unmatched: 10. DNA for the CDR3: TGTGCCAGCAGCCTCGACAGGGGTTTTTGGGAGACCCAGTACTTC. Translated: CASSLDRGFWETQYF.

This rearrangement joins TRBV30 to TRBJ2-5; weak D call: TRBD2 (5 bases). With the DNA end fitting TRBJ2-7 better, the J assignment may be wrong. The germline V gene encodes CDR1 GTSNPN and CDR2 SVGIG (reference sequence). This CDR3 comprises 13 residues. The CDR3 DNA reads as TGTGCCTGGAGTGTACTTGTCGGGGACGAGCAGTACTTC. This codes for CAWSVLVGDEQYF.

The CDR3 coding sequence is TGTGCCAGCAGCCAAGATGGGACTAGGTCCTACGAGCAGTACTTC. Translation gives CASSQDGTRSYEQYF. The chain is built from TRBV14 and TRBJ2-7; 8 nucleotides align to TRBD2. Germline V CDR1 and CDR2: SGHDN, FVKESK. The V gene end was trimmed by 0 bases and the J gene end by 1 base; junction bases not matched to a gene: 2. The CDR3 extends over 15 amino acids.

The gene calls are TRBV27 and TRBJ1-1; 10 positions match TRBD1. Trimming cost V 4 bases and J 5 bases; bases outside gene matches: 19. The V gene's germline CDR1 is MNHEY and CDR2 SMNVEV (reference sequence). CDR3 length: 19 amino acids. CDR3 DNA: TGTGCCAGCAGTTCCCACCAAAAAAGACAGGGGGCGACGTGGACTGAAGCTTTCTTT. Encoded protein: CASSSHQKRQGATWTEAFF.

The chain carries TRBV19 and TRBJ2-2, with unresolved D. CDR1 and CDR2 from the germline V gene are LNHDA and SQIVND (reference sequence). V dropped 6 bases and J dropped 2 bases, with 13 bases sitting between them. The CDR3 extends over 15 amino acids. For the CDR3, the DNA is TGTGCCAGTAGATCGCCGCGGACCAACACCGGGGAGCTGTTTTTT. This encodes CASRSPRTNTGELFF.

The chain links TRBV7-8 to TRBJ1-3; D call uncertain. This CDR3 spans 13 amino acids. Trimming pared 6 bases from V and 0 bases from J, leaving 6 bases between. Germline CDR1 reads SGHVS; CDR2 reads FQNEAQ. As DNA, the CDR3 is TGTGCCAGCAGATTAAGCTCTGGAAACACCATATATTTT. This translates into CASRLSSGNTIYF.

This rearrangement joins TRBV7-2 to TRBJ2-3, with unresolved D. V was pared by 5 bases and J by 4 bases, with 7 bases between. Germline CDR1 SGHTA, CDR2 FQGNSA. The CDR3 totals 12 residues. The CDR3 DNA follows: TGTGCCAGCAGCCCGGTTGCAGATACGCAGTATTTT. Residues: CASSPVADTQYF.

This chain joins TRBV28 and TRBJ1-4; maybe TRBD1 (6 bases). The V and J ends lost 5 bases and 8 bases respectively, with 18 bases between them. Germline CDR1 MDHEN, CDR2 SYDVKM. CDR3 size: 15 residues. In nucleotides, the CDR3 is TGTGCCAGCAGTCTAGGGGGGCAAGGACGGGAAAAACTGTTTTTT. It is translated as CASSLGGQGREKLFF. The complete variable domain, with remaining parts taken from reference TRBV28 and TRBJ1-4, reads DVKVTQSSRYLVKRTGEKVFLECVQDMDHENMFWYRQDPGLGLRLIYFSYDVKMKEKGDIPEGYSVSREKKERFSLILESASTNQTSMYLCASSLGGQGREKLFFGSGTQLSVL.

This clone has only one observation. This chain links TRBV6-5 with TRBJ2-7; 10 nucleotides line up with TRBD1. CDR3 length: 15 amino acids. Losses at the gene ends were 6 bases for V and 3 bases for J; bases not matched to a gene: 8. Germline V gives CDR1 MNHEY, CDR2 SVGAGI. The CDR3 bases are TGTGCCAGCAGACCCAGAGGGACAGGGGTCTACGAGCAGTACTTC. As protein: CASRPRGTGVYEQYF.

There are a few counts of this clone. This CDR3 is also generated by other DNA sequences in the sample. The gene calls are TRBV4-1 and TRBJ1-5; D is unclear. The CDR3 loop spans 13 amino acids. V dropped 0 bases and J dropped 4 bases, with 4 bases sitting between them. Germline CDR1 MGHRA, CDR2 YSYEKL. This CDR3 reads CASSQDGNQPQHF. The CDR3 coding sequence is TGCGCCAGCAGCCAAGACGGGAATCAGCCCCAGCATTTT.

V is TRBV7-8 and J is TRBJ2-5; D ambiguous. The CDR3 extends over 13 amino acids. V was cut by 5 bases and J by 1 base, with 8 bases left in between. Germline CDR1 and CDR2: SGHVS and FQNEAQ. CDR3 loop: CASSIQLQETQYF. CDR3 DNA sequence: TGTGCCAGCAGCATCCAGCTCCAAGAGACCCAGTACTTC.

The chain recombines TRBV28 with TRBJ2-1; 10 nucleotides agree with TRBD1. The CDR3 is 16 amino acids. J gave up 7 bases and V 5 bases, and 11 bases lay outside the gene matches. Germline CDR1 is MDHEN and CDR2 is SYDVKM. The CDR3 bases are TGTGCCAGCAGTCACGGGGGACAGGGGAGGGAAAATGAGCAGTTCTTC. Its translation: CASSHGGQGRENEQFF.

The chain couples TRBV28 to TRBJ1-2; 12 positions match TRBD1. Germline CDR1 reads MDHEN; CDR2 reads SYDVKM. The CDR3 covers 17 residues. Trimming took 2 bases from V and 7 from J; bases not matched to a gene: 11. The CDR3 is CASSLGTGGAFLRGYTF. The CDR3, as DNA: TGTGCCAGCAGTTTAGGGACAGGGGGCGCTTTTCTCCGTGGCTACACCTTC.

This clone has just one count. V and J are TRBV5-8 and TRBJ2-5, with D perhaps matching TRBD2 (6 bases). The CDR3 covers 16 residues. CDR1 SGHTS and CDR2 YDEGEE come from the germline V gene. The ends were cut back, 0 bases at V and 3 bases at J, with 15 bases in the middle. The CDR3 reads CASSLGVSGAEETQYF. CDR3 sequence (DNA): TGTGCCAGCAGCTTGGGGGTTAGCGGAGCAGAAGAGACCCAGTACTTC.

This clone occurred once. Other DNA variants within this sample encode the same CDR3. The V call is TRBV11-2, the J call TRBJ1-3; TRBD1 matches 7 bases. The V gene's germline CDR1 is SGHAT and CDR2 FQNNGV. The junction had 4 bases not matched to a gene; V was cut back by 8 bases and J by 3 bases. The CDR3 extends over 13 amino acids. CDR3 sequence reads: CASRRDSGNTIYF. The CDR3 bases are TGTGCCAGCCGTCGGGACAGTGGAAACACCATATATTTT.

J is TRBJ2-3 and V is TRBV4-1; D might be TRBD1 or TRBD2, each matching 6 bases. The CDR3 spans 17 residues. Germline V lookup: CDR1 MGHRA, CDR2 YSYEKL. The ends were cut back, 1 base at V and 0 bases at J, with 14 bases in the middle. The CDR3, as DNA: TGCGCCAGCAGCCAAGCGTTTGGGGGGCCTAGCACAGATACGCAGTATTTT. This sequence encodes CASSQAFGGPSTDTQYF.

This clone was counted between two and nine times. The rearrangement uses TRBV19 and TRBJ1-5; 9 bases map to TRBD1. V was clipped by 1 base and J by 7 bases; unmatched bases: 5. The CDR3 has 15 residues. Per germline, CDR1 LNHDA and CDR2 SQIVND (reference sequence). DNA for the CDR3: TGTGCCAGTAGTATAGCCACAGGGGGCGGACAGCCCCAGCATTTT. It specifies CASSIATGGGQPQHF.

V usage is TRBV14 and J usage is TRBJ2-1, with TRBD2 matching 8 bases. With V trimmed by 5 bases and J by 4 bases, 7 bases remained unmatched. This CDR3 has 15 amino acids. The germline V gene encodes CDR1 SGHDN and CDR2 FVKESK. CDR3 residues: CASSGGAGAYNEQFF. As DNA, the CDR3 is TGTGCCAGCAGCGGGGGAGCGGGAGCGTACAATGAGCAGTTCTTC.